Listed below are T cell receptor beta chains from one sample, sequenced in a study of shared clonotypes between healthy human individuals. Assay used: immunoSEQ multiplex PCR; TCRdb lists only in-frame clones, some missing. The data hold 2.3 million or so clones, with approximately 93% observed a single time. The sample taken for sequencing was naive CD4+ T cells from PBMCs. These receptor sequences come from a man between 18 and 35 years old in good health. Some clones in this sample may be carry-over from other donors' samples. Each CDR3 is given with its conserved first and last residue. Fields, in order: clone size, V gene, J gene, D gene, CDR3 DNA, CDR3 protein. The D gene is left open where the match is weak. Part of the rows lack a size; the others show once, few, many or a class for expanded clones.

size: NA; V: TRBV25-1; J: TRBJ1-4; D: TRBD1; DNA: TGTGCCAGCAAAAAGGGACAGGGCGGAGAAAAACTGTTTTTT; CDR3: CASKKGQGGEKLFF
size: NA; V: TRBV19; J: TRBJ2-7; D: NA; DNA: TGTGCCAGTAGCCCCGAGGGGTCCAACTACGAGCAGTACTTC; CDR3: CASSPEGSNYEQYF
size: once; V: TRBV7-2; J: TRBJ1-5; D: NA; DNA: TGTGCCAGCTCCTCCCCCGGGTCCCTGGGCAATCAGCCCCAGCATTTT; CDR3: CASSSPGSLGNQPQHF
size: once; V: TRBV5-4; J: TRBJ2-7; D: NA; DNA: TGTGCCAGCAGCTTGGGGACCGGGACTCCAAGAAACTACGAGCAGTACTTC; CDR3: CASSLGTGTPRNYEQYF
size: NA; V: TRBV5-1; J: TRBJ2-3; D: TRBD2; DNA: TGCGCCAGCAGCTTGGAGGGACTAGCGTCCGACACAGATACGCAGTATTTT; CDR3: CASSLEGLASDTDTQYF
size: NA; V: TRBV12-5; J: TRBJ2-7; D: TRBD1; DNA: TGTGCTAGTGGTTTGCCGATGGGTCCCACAGGGCTTAGGGGGCCCTACGAGCAGTACTTC; CDR3: CASGLPMGPTGLRGPYEQYF
size: NA; V: TRBV10-3; J: TRBJ2-3; D: NA; DNA: TGTGCCATCAGTGAGTCAAGCACAGATACGCAGTATTTT; CDR3: CAISESSTDTQYF
size: NA; V: TRBV7-3; J: TRBJ2-1; D: NA; DNA: TGTGCCAGCAGCTCCCTCGGGGGAGACGATGAGCAGTTCTTC; CDR3: CASSSLGGDDEQFF
size: NA; V: TRBV9; J: TRBJ1-5; D: NA; DNA: TGTGCCAGCAGCGGAGGGACGGTTCGCAATCAGCCCCAGCATTTT; CDR3: CASSGGTVRNQPQHF
size: NA; V: TRBV7-9; J: TRBJ1-5; D: NA; DNA: TGTGCCAGCAGCTTCCTCGGGGGAGGTAATCAGCCCCAGCATTTT; CDR3: CASSFLGGGNQPQHF
size: NA; V: TRBV18; J: TRBJ2-7; D: TRBD1; DNA: TGTGCCAGCTTCCCGACAGGGGTATCCTACGAGCAGTACTTC; CDR3: CASFPTGVSYEQYF
size: NA; V: TRBV5-4; J: TRBJ2-3; D: NA; DNA: TGTGCCAGCAGCTTGGCGGTTTTCGGGCCAGATACGCAGTATTTT; CDR3: CASSLAVFGPDTQYF
size: NA; V: TRBV4-1; J: TRBJ2-1; D: NA; DNA: TGCGCCAGCAGCCAGTTTCCCGGGGAGCAGTTCTTC; CDR3: CASSQFPGEQFF
size: NA; V: TRBV5-6; J: TRBJ1-2; D: TRBD1; DNA: TGTGCCAGCAGCTTGGCCGTTGTAGGGGGCGCCGGGGGCTACACCTTC; CDR3: CASSLAVVGGAGGYTF
size: NA; V: TRBV2; J: TRBJ2-5; D: NA; DNA: TGTGCCAGCAGGAAAACAGGGAAACAAGAGACCCAGTACTTC; CDR3: CASRKTGKQETQYF
size: NA; V: TRBV11-3; J: TRBJ2-7; D: TRBD2; DNA: TGTGCCAGCAGCTTAGGGTCCCTCGGGGGAGGGAGGTACGAGCAGTACTTC; CDR3: CASSLGSLGGGRYEQYF
size: NA; V: TRBV14; J: TRBJ2-5; D: TRBD2; DNA: TGTGCCAGCAGCCAACTGGGGGGGATAGAGACCCAGTACTTC; CDR3: CASSQLGGIETQYF
size: few; V: TRBV7-9; J: TRBJ1-2; D: NA; DNA: TGTGCCAGCAGCCGGGACGGCTATGGCTACACCTTC; CDR3: CASSRDGYGYTF
size: NA; V: TRBV5-1; J: TRBJ1-2; D: TRBD1; DNA: TGCGCCAGCAGCTGGGGGACAGGGGGCCTGGGTGGCTACACCTTC; CDR3: CASSWGTGGLGGYTF
size: NA; V: TRBV18; J: TRBJ1-4; D: TRBD1; DNA: TGTGCCAGCTCACTGGGACAGGGAAATGAAAAACTGTTTTTT; CDR3: CASSLGQGNEKLFF
size: NA; V: TRBV5-1; J: TRBJ2-3; D: NA; DNA: TGCGCCAGCAGCCCGCGGGACAGTGGTTGGGATACGCAGTATTTT; CDR3: CASSPRDSGWDTQYF
size: NA; V: TRBV27; J: TRBJ2-3; D: NA; DNA: TGTGCCAGCAGTTTATCGAGGGGTCCAGATACGCAGTATTTT; CDR3: CASSLSRGPDTQYF
size: NA; V: TRBV13; J: TRBJ1-3; D: NA; DNA: TGTGCCAGCAGCCCCCCCGGACTGTCTGGAAACACCATATATTTT; CDR3: CASSPPGLSGNTIYF
size: NA; V: TRBV15; J: TRBJ2-3; D: NA; DNA: TGTGCCACCAGTGATCCAGATACGCAGTATTTT; CDR3: CATSDPDTQYF
size: NA; V: TRBV6-5; J: TRBJ2-4; D: NA; DNA: TGTGCCAGCAGGAGGACAGCTAGGGACATTCAGTACTTC; CDR3: CASRRTARDIQYF
size: NA; V: TRBV5-5; J: TRBJ1-5; D: TRBD1; DNA: TGTGCCAGCAGGGGACAGGGTGCGGACCAGCCCCAGCATTTT; CDR3: CASRGQGADQPQHF
size: NA; V: TRBV5-1; J: TRBJ2-1; D: NA; DNA: TGCGCCAGCAGCTCCTCGTCTGGGGGGTACAATGAGCAGTTCTTC; CDR3: CASSSSSGGYNEQFF
size: NA; V: TRBV5-1; J: TRBJ1-2; D: NA; DNA: TGCGCCAGCAGCTTGGGTGTCAGTGGCAACTATGGCTACACCTTC; CDR3: CASSLGVSGNYGYTF
size: few; V: TRBV2; J: TRBJ1-5; D: NA; DNA: TGTGCCAGCTCTCTCGATTCCCCCCAGCATTTT; CDR3: CASSLDSPQHF
size: NA; V: TRBV6-5; J: TRBJ2-7; D: NA; DNA: TGTGCCAGCAGTCGGGACGGTACCTACGAGCAGTACTTC; CDR3: CASSRDGTYEQYF
size: NA; V: TRBV6-1; J: TRBJ1-2; D: NA; DNA: TGTGCCAGCAGTGTAGGGCGGGACACCTATGGCTACACCTTC; CDR3: CASSVGRDTYGYTF
size: NA; V: TRBV7-9; J: TRBJ1-2; D: NA; DNA: TGTGCCAGCAGCTTAACGAGAGACCGGGGTGGCTACACCTTC; CDR3: CASSLTRDRGGYTF
size: NA; V: TRBV28; J: TRBJ2-3; D: NA; DNA: TGTGCCAGCACCTCGGGAGATACGCAGTATTTT; CDR3: CASTSGDTQYF
size: NA; V: TRBV5-1; J: TRBJ1-1; D: NA; DNA: TGCGCCAGCAGTGTCAGGGGGAACACTGAAGCTTTCTTT; CDR3: CASSVRGNTEAFF
size: NA; V: TRBV7-6; J: TRBJ1-3; D: NA; DNA: TGTGCCAGCAGTCAAATATCCTCCGGGGGGGGAAACACCATATATTTT; CDR3: CASSQISSGGGNTIYF
size: NA; V: TRBV7-9; J: TRBJ2-7; D: TRBD2; DNA: TGTGCCAGCAGCTTAGATGGGACTAGCCTCCTACCACGGGAGCAGTACTTC; CDR3: CASSLDGTSLLPREQYF
size: few; V: TRBV2; J: TRBJ1-1; D: TRBD1; DNA: TGTGCCAGCAGGACGGACAGGGGGCAAGAAGCTTTCTTT; CDR3: CASRTDRGQEAFF
size: NA; V: TRBV2; J: TRBJ1-2; D: NA; DNA: TGTGCCAGCAGCCGAGAACCCGGGAGTGGCTACACCTTC; CDR3: CASSREPGSGYTF
size: NA; V: TRBV7-3; J: TRBJ2-7; D: NA; DNA: TGTGCCAGCAGCCAAGGATCCGGGCCCACCTACGAGCAGTACTTC; CDR3: CASSQGSGPTYEQYF
size: NA; V: TRBV28; J: TRBJ1-1; D: NA; DNA: TGTGCCAGCAGCCCCATTCCGGTTGTAGCTTTCTTT; CDR3: CASSPIPVVAFF
size: NA; V: TRBV19; J: TRBJ1-1; D: NA; DNA: TGTGCCAGTAGTATTAGCAGGCGGAACACTGAAGCTTTCTTT; CDR3: CASSISRRNTEAFF